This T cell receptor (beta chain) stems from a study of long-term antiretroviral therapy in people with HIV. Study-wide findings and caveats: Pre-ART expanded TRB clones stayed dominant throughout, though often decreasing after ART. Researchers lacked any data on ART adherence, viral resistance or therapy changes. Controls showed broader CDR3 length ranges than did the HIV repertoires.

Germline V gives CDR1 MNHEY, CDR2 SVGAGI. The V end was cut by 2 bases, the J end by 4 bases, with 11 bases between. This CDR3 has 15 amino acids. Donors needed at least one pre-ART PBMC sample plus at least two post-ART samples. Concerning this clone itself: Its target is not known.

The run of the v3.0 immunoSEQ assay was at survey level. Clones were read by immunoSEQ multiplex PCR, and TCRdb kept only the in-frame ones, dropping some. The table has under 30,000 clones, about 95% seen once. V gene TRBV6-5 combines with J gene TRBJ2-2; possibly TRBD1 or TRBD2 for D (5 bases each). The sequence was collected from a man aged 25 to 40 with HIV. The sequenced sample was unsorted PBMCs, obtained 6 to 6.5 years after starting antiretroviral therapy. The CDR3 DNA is TGTGCCAGCAGTTACGTCGGGACGAGCACCGGGGAGCTGTTTTTT. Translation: CASSYVGTSTGELFF.